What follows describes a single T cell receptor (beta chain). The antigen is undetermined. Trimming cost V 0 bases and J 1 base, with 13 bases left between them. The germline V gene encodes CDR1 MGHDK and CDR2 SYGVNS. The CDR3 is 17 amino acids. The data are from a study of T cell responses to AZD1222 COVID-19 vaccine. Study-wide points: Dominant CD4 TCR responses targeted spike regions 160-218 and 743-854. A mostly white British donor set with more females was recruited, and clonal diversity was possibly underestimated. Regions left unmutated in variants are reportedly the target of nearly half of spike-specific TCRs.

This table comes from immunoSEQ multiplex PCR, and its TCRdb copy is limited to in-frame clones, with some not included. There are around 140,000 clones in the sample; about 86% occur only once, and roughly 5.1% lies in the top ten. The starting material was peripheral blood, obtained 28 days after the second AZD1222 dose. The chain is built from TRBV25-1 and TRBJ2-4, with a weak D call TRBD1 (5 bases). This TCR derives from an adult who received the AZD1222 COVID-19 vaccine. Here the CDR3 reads CASSEYIQERAKNIQYF. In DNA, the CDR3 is TGTGCCAGCAGTGAATATATACAGGAGAGGGCCAAAAACATTCAGTACTTC.